This note documents a single TCR beta chain sequence. The data were obtained in a study of T cell changes during pregnancy in multiple sclerosis. There are 15 residues in the CDR3. V shed 8 bases and J 5 bases; nucleotides not matched to a gene: 5. Germline CDR1 and CDR2: MDHEN and SYDVKM. Sequencing used immunoSEQ multiplex PCR; TCRdb keeps in-frame clones, though not all of them. The table includes about 57,000 clones, less than 95% detected once. J is TRBJ2-1 and V is TRBV28; 14 positions agree with TRBD2. This sequence originates from a female donor in good health, enrolled as a control in a pregnancy study. The starting material was peripheral blood, obtained in the first trimester of pregnancy. The CDR3 sequence: CASRLAGGPNNEQFF. The CDR3 DNA sequence: TGTGCCAGCCGACTAGCGGGAGGGCCCAACAATGAGCAGTTCTTC.